The 5 T cell receptor beta chains below were found in one sample sequenced in a study of vaccination effects on CD4 cells after COVID-19. Measured with immunoSEQ multiplex PCR; TCRdb has only the in-frame clones, and not every one. The sample has around 46,000 clones; more than 65% are singletons. These TCRs are of unknown antigen specificity. Following an approximately 9-day culture, CD4+ T cells were purified. The sequenced sample was CD4+ T cells from PBMCs cultured without peptide, obtained before COVID-19 vaccination. The receptor set was obtained from a human donor who received a COVID-19 vaccine.

The V gene is TRBV4-3, the J gene TRBJ1-1; no clear D gene. The V gene lost 1 base and the J gene lost 1 base, with 7 bases spanning the gap. Per germline, CDR1 LGHNA and CDR2 YSLEER. This CDR3 is built from 14 residues. The CDR3 loop reads CASSQAWKNTEAFF. DNA of the CDR3: TGCGCCAGCAGCCAAGCGTGGAAGAACACTGAAGCTTTCTTT.

The chain uses TRBV5-5 and TRBJ1-1, with D hard to call. CDR3 length: 13 amino acids. Trimming removed 0 bases at V and 4 bases at J, with 7 bases between. The germline CDR1 and CDR2 sequences are SGHKS and YYEKEE (reference sequence). CDR3 sequence (DNA): TGTGCCAGCAGCTTGGTTTGGGGCACTGAAGCTTTCTTT. It encodes CASSLVWGTEAFF. The full variable domain, with the rest looked up from reference TRBV5-5 and TRBJ1-1, is DAGVTQSPTHLIKTRGQQVTLRCSPISGHKSVSWYQQVLGQGPQFIFQYYEKEERGRGNFPDRFSARQFPNYSSELNVNALLLGDSALYLCASSLVWGTEAFFGQGTRLTVV.

The rearrangement links TRBV11-2 to TRBJ2-1; 10 bases line up with TRBD2. The CDR3 sequence is 14 residues long. Germline-derived CDR1 and CDR2 are SGHAT and FQNNGV. V lost 5 bases and J lost 5; bases outside the gene matches: 3. CDR3 DNA: TGTGCCAGCAGCGCAGGACTAGCGGACAATGAGCAGTTCTTC. Protein sequence: CASSAGLADNEQFF.

The chain uses TRBV19 and TRBJ1-2, with a possible D match to TRBD1 (6 bases). CDR3 length: 16 amino acids. Trimming removed 5 bases from V and 5 bases from J, with 21 bases in between. Looked up from germline, CDR1 is LNHDA and CDR2 is SQIVND (reference sequence). The CDR3 spells CASSRGGQRVRYGYTF. For the CDR3, the DNA is TGTGCCAGTAGTCGGGGTGGACAGAGGGTTCGGTATGGCTACACCTTC.

J is TRBJ2-7 and V is TRBV28; D assignment may be TRBD1 or TRBD2 (5 bases each). Germline CDR1 MDHEN, CDR2 SYDVKM. The CDR3 contains 15 residues. Trimming took 4 bases from V and 3 from J, leaving 16 bases between them. CDR3: CASSSYTEGIYEQYF. In DNA form, the CDR3 reads TGTGCCAGCAGTTCTTATACTGAGGGGATCTACGAGCAGTACTTC.